Shown below are 16 T cell receptor beta chains from a single sample sequenced in a study of T cells after posttransplantation cyclophosphamide (dated by TCRdb to about 2016). Libraries were built with the immunoSEQ multiplex PCR assay. In its TCRdb copy, this immuneACCESS table keeps in-frame sequences only and misses some clones. Where compared with another copy, unresolved V genes explain less than half of these, and the others have no known cause. The table for this sample lists some 40,000 clones, none of them counted only once. The ten largest clonotypes hold around 2.5% of the sample. The sample comprised PBMCs. The receptors stem from a man aged 50 or older in good health, CMV-negative, and a related stem cell transplant donor.

Ten or more counts support this clone. The chain's CDR3 is CASSRGLSWTNYGYTF. CDR3 in DNA: TGTGCCAGCAGCCGAGGGTTGTCCTGGACTAACTATGGCTACACCTTC. V usage is TRBV7-9 and J usage is TRBJ1-2; D gene unclear. This CDR3 spans 16 amino acids. CDR1 and CDR2 from the germline V gene are SEHNR and FQNEAQ (reference sequence). Trimming removed 5 bases at V and 0 bases at J, with 16 bases between.

The sample holds many counts of this clone. The chain combines TRBV9 with TRBJ1-5, with 9 bases identical to TRBD1. The J segment lost 10 bases and the V segment lost 4 bases, leaving 6 bases of the junction unmatched. From germline, CDR1 is SGDLS and CDR2 YYNGEE. The CDR3 consists of 13 residues. The CDR3 loop is CASSPRTGEPQHF. CDR3 DNA: TGTGCCAGCAGCCCCCGGACAGGGGAACCCCAGCATTTT. Combining the CDR3 with reference TRBV9 and TRBJ1-5 gives the whole variable domain DSGVTQTPKHLITATGQRVTLRCSPRSGDLSVYWYQQSLDQGLQFLIQYYNGEERAKGNILERFSAQQFPDLHSELNLSSLELGDSALYFCASSPRTGEPQHFGDGTRLSIL.

In its sample, this clone was seen many times. The CDR3 nucleotides read TGCGCCAGCAGCCAAGATGGGCAGGGAAGGAATTCACCCCTCCACTTT. This encodes CASSQDGQGRNSPLHF. V usage is TRBV4-1 and J usage is TRBJ1-6; TRBD1 might be the D (5 bases). CDR3 length equals 16 residues. V lost 0 bases and J lost 7, with 13 bases in between. Per germline, CDR1 MGHRA and CDR2 YSYEKL.

In this sample, this clone turned up many times. J is TRBJ1-3 and V is TRBV11-2; 8 positions agree with TRBD1. The ends lost 6 bases at V and 8 bases at J; junction bases unmatched: 6. CDR1 and CDR2 (germline): SGHAT, FQNNGV. The CDR3 contains 13 residues. The CDR3 DNA follows: TGTGCCAGCAGTTTACAGGGGGGAGACACCATATATTTT. Amino acid sequence: CASSLQGGDTIYF.

This clone was detected ten times or more. This rearrangement joins TRBV5-1 to TRBJ1-1; D is unresolved. Germline values: CDR1 SGHRS, CDR2 YFSETQ. Trimming pared 7 bases from V and 1 base from J, leaving 11 bases between. The CDR3 is 13 residues long. The CDR3 region is CASSLTSNTEAFF. The CDR3 bases are TGCGCCAGCTCTCTCACATCGAACACTGAAGCTTTCTTT.

This clone was seen at least ten times. V and J are TRBV10-2 and TRBJ2-1; the D gene is possibly TRBD2 (5 bases). The V end lost 2 bases, the J end lost 0 bases, and 20 bases lay between the germline ends. Germline V lookup: CDR1 WSHSY, CDR2 SAAADI. This CDR3 region has 19 residues. The CDR3 reads CASSEVSGFLSSSYNEQFF. The CDR3 region has the DNA TGCGCCAGCAGTGAGGTTTCGGGGTTCCTATCTAGCTCCTACAATGAGCAGTTCTTC.

This clone has a count of ten or more. The rearrangement joins TRBV29-1 to TRBJ1-2, with D possibly matching TRBD1 (5 bases). Trimming pared 3 bases from V and 8 bases from J, leaving 16 bases between. This CDR3 contains 13 residues. Per germline, CDR1 SQVTM and CDR2 ANQGSEA. In nucleotides, the CDR3 is TGCAGCGTTGATGGGGACTGGGCTTGGGGCTACACCTTC. Its protein product is CSVDGDWAWGYTF.

This clone was seen ten or more times. The chain couples TRBV6-5 to TRBJ2-5; D is unclear. The CDR3 is 13 residues long. Germline-derived CDR1 and CDR2 are MNHEY and SVGAGI. Trimming removed 2 bases from V and 2 bases from J, with 6 bases in between. The CDR3 sequence: CASSYQIQETQYF. The CDR3 DNA follows: TGTGCCAGCAGTTACCAGATTCAAGAGACCCAGTACTTC.

This clone was recorded many times. This chain joins TRBV6-5 and TRBJ1-2; D not resolved. The CDR3 runs to 14 residues. Germline V lookup: CDR1 MNHEY, CDR2 SVGAGI. V was cut by 6 bases and J by 3 bases, with 14 bases left in between. The CDR3 nucleotides read TGTGCCAGCAGCCCTGAGGGTCCGTACTATGGCTACACCTTC. Translated, it gives CASSPEGPYYGYTF.

This clone was seen many times. The chain uses TRBV15 and TRBJ2-2, with TRBD1 matching 9 bases. The CDR3 contains 15 residues. Trimming took 1 base from V and 5 from J; bases not matched to a gene: 2. The germline gives CDR1 LNHNV, CDR2 YYDKDF (reference sequence). For the CDR3, the DNA is TGTGCCACCAGCAGAGGGACAGGGGTAACCGGGGAGCTGTTTTTT. This sequence encodes CATSRGTGVTGELFF.

This clone was observed many times. The rearrangement joins TRBV7-9 to TRBJ1-2, with 7 bases fitting TRBD1. The CDR3 is made up of 16 amino acids. V shed 4 bases and J 4 bases; nucleotides not matched to a gene: 12. Per the germline V gene, CDR1 is SEHNR and CDR2 is FQNEAQ (reference sequence). For the CDR3, the DNA is TGTGCCAGCAGCTCAACGACAGGGTTTAGGGGCTATGGCTACACCTTC. As protein: CASSSTTGFRGYGYTF.

As for this clone: The junction shows a germline mismatch at one end, possibly a read error. The chain combines TRBV4-1 with TRBJ1-1; 8 bases line up with TRBD1. The germline V gene has CDR1 MGHRA and CDR2 YSYEKL. This CDR3 has 15 residues. In DNA, the CDR3 is TGTGCCAGCAGCCAAGCGACAGGGGAGCCTACTGAAGCTTTCTTT. It codes for CASSQATGEPTEAFF.

This clone was recorded many times. This chain uses TRBV4-1 with TRBJ2-2, with 7 nucleotides matching TRBD2. The CDR3 extends over 16 amino acids. J lost 1 base, V lost 4 bases, and 6 bases had no gene match. Germline V gene data show CDR1 as MGHRA and CDR2 as YSYEKL. CDR3 in amino acids: CASSPAGVRNTGELFF. The CDR3 DNA reads as TGCGCCAGCAGCCCCGCGGGGGTAAGGAACACCGGGGAGCTGTTTTTT.

The chain is built from TRBV5-1 and TRBJ1-2, with 8 bases matching TRBD1. The CDR3 has 15 residues. The V gene's germline CDR1 is SGHRS and CDR2 YFSETQ. V dropped 2 bases and J dropped 8; count of bases not matched to a gene: 11. CDR3 DNA: TGCGCCAGCAGCTTATATTCAACAGGGGGGGAAGGCTACACCTTC. It specifies CASSLYSTGGEGYTF.

There are many counts of this clone. The V and J genes are TRBV6-6 and TRBJ2-7; TRBD1 agrees at 8 bases. The CDR3 has 12 amino acids. Germline V gene lookup returns CDR1 MNHNY and CDR2 SVGAGI (reference sequence). The V gene end was trimmed by 5 bases and the J gene end by 9 bases; junction bases not matched to a gene: 6. The CDR3 bases are TGTGCCAGCAGTCACAGGGGGAGTCTGCAGTACTTC. This encodes CASSHRGSLQYF.

The CDR3, as DNA: TGTGCCAGCAGCGAGCTGAACTCAGGGAATGAGCAGTTCTTC. It codes for CASSELNSGNEQFF. The chain carries TRBV27 and TRBJ2-1, with D possibly being TRBD1 (5 bases). This CDR3 region has 14 residues. V was trimmed by 6 bases and J by 7 bases, leaving 16 bases between them. Germline V gene lookup returns CDR1 MNHEY and CDR2 SMNVEV (reference sequence).